Presented here are 32 T cell receptor beta chains from one specimen sequenced in a study of OX40 agonist ivuxolimab in advanced cancers. Only in-frame clones appear in the TCRdb table, and some are missing; sequencing was by immunoSEQ multiplex PCR. Of about 55,000 clones listed, roughly 85% are singletons. The source was CD4+ or CD8+ T cells sorted from blood, collected in a trial of the OX40 agonist ivuxolimab. These receptors came from an adult with an advanced solid tumor such as melanoma, head and neck, liver or kidney cancer.

This clone was detected only once. V is TRBV5-1 and J is TRBJ2-3, with a tentative D call TRBD1 (5 bases). This CDR3 is 13 amino acids long. Germline V CDR1 and CDR2: SGHRS, YFSETQ. Trimming took off 4 bases at V and 4 bases at J, with 10 bases between the two ends. CDR3 nucleotide sequence: TGCGCCAGCAGCAGCGACAGTCCAGATACGCAGTATTTT. This encodes CASSSDSPDTQYF.

The chain couples TRBV5-4 to TRBJ2-1; the match to TRBD2 covers 8 bases. The CDR3 runs to 16 residues. Germline V gene data show CDR1 as SGHNT and CDR2 as YYREEE (reference sequence). After removal of 2 bases from V and 6 bases from J, the junction contained 10 bases not matched to a gene. The CDR3 here is CASSFDRTSRSNEQFF. In nucleotides, the CDR3 is TGTGCCAGCAGCTTCGACCGGACTAGCCGTTCCAATGAGCAGTTCTTC.

This clone was seen more than once but under ten times. The chain employs TRBV28 and TRBJ1-6; possible D gene TRBD1, 6 bases. The CDR3 length is 14 residues. Germline CDR1 reads MDHEN; CDR2 reads SYDVKM. Deletions cut 7 bases from V and 9 bases from J, with 16 bases between. The CDR3 DNA reads as TGTGCCAGCATCATCGGGGGGCGGGGTTCACCCCTCCACTTT. Translating gives CASIIGGRGSPLHF.

This clone has only a few counts. This chain connects TRBV6-5 to TRBJ1-4; 8 nucleotides align to TRBD1. CDR1 is MNHEY and CDR2 is SVGAGI in the germline V gene. CDR3 length: 16 amino acids. The J segment lost 5 bases and the V segment lost 2 bases, leaving 7 bases of the junction unmatched. The CDR3 loop is CASSYIRTGRNEKLFF. In DNA form, the CDR3 reads TGTGCCAGCAGTTACATTCGGACAGGGCGGAATGAAAAACTGTTTTTT.

This clone has just a few counts. J is TRBJ2-7 and V is TRBV13; D uncertain. Trimming removed 2 bases at V and 1 base at J, with 6 bases between. Germline V gene data show CDR1 as PRHDT and CDR2 as FYEKMQ (reference sequence). The CDR3 consists of 13 residues. This chain's CDR3 is CASSLWGSYEQYF. The CDR3, as DNA: TGTGCCAGCAGCTTATGGGGTTCCTACGAGCAGTACTTC.

The chain is built from TRBV7-9 and TRBJ2-1, with D perhaps TRBD1 or TRBD2 (5 bases each). Trimming removed 1 base at V and 5 bases at J, with 9 bases between. The CDR3 is made up of 14 amino acids. CDR1 is SEHNR, CDR2 FQNEAQ, per germline (reference sequence). This CDR3 reads CASSLEGTDNEQFF. The CDR3 coding sequence is TGTGCCAGCAGCTTAGAGGGGACCGACAATGAGCAGTTCTTC.

The rearrangement uses TRBV19 and TRBJ2-2; D may match TRBD1 or TRBD2 (5 bases each). This CDR3 contains 19 residues. V lost 7 bases and J lost 3, with 27 bases in between. Per the germline V gene, CDR1 is LNHDA and CDR2 is SQIVND (reference sequence). CDR3 amino acids: CASIGVVFYGAGHTGELFF. CDR3 DNA sequence: TGTGCCAGTATTGGGGTTGTGTTCTACGGGGCAGGGCACACCGGGGAGCTGTTTTTT.

As regards this clone: Mismatch with germline at one junction end may stem from a read error. This chain joins TRBV6-5 and TRBJ1-1; D remains ambiguous. The CDR3 loop spans 14 amino acids. Germline CDR1 and CDR2: MNHEY and SVGAGI. CDR3 sequence: CASSHPSVGPEAFF. The CDR3 nucleotides read TGTGCCAGCAGCCACCCATCGGTTGGCCCTGAGGCTTTCTTT.

The J gene is TRBJ2-1, the V gene TRBV29-1; D may match TRBD1 or TRBD2 (5 bases each). This CDR3 spans 12 amino acids. Deletions cut 0 bases from V and 12 bases from J, with 12 bases between. Germline CDR1 reads SQVTM; CDR2 reads ANQGSEA. The CDR3 sequence: CSVEDRGRGQFF. CDR3 DNA sequence: TGCAGCGTTGAAGATCGGGGTAGGGGGCAGTTCTTC.

The rearrangement uses TRBV7-3 and TRBJ1-6; 7 nucleotides line up with TRBD1. The germline V gene has CDR1 SGHTA and CDR2 FQGTGA. Trimming took 4 bases from V and 10 from J; bases not matched to a gene: 10. The CDR3 totals 15 residues. This CDR3 reads CASSSTGIGSSPLHF. CDR3 DNA: TGTGCCAGCAGCTCGACAGGGATAGGTAGCTCACCCCTCCACTTT.

The rearrangement links TRBV18 to TRBJ1-3, with D perhaps TRBD1 (6 bases). V lost 2 bases, J lost 1 base, and 12 bases lay in between. This CDR3 is 16 amino acids long. Germline CDR1 KGHSH, CDR2 LQKENI. CDR3 DNA: TGTGCCAGCTCACCATCCTTACAGGGATCTGGAAACACCATATATTTT. Its protein is CASSPSLQGSGNTIYF.

The chain's CDR3 is CASSGARGGYNSPLHF. In DNA, the CDR3 is TGTGCCAGCAGCGGGGCGCGGGGCGGATATAATTCACCCCTCCACTTT. The rearrangement uses TRBV7-9 and TRBJ1-6; D perhaps matches TRBD1 (5 bases). Trimming took off 5 bases at V and 4 bases at J, with 15 bases between the two ends. CDR3 length: 16 amino acids. CDR1 and CDR2 (germline): SEHNR, FQNEAQ (reference sequence).

The table lists this clone with a few counts. The genes are TRBV5-4 and TRBJ2-4; the match to TRBD1 covers 8 bases. J was trimmed by 6 bases and V by 1 base; bases with no gene match: 3. Germline CDR1 SGHNT, CDR2 YYREEE (reference sequence). The CDR3 totals 14 residues. The DNA for the CDR3 is TGTGCCAGCAGCTTGAGGGACAGGTCAAACATTCAGTACTTC. Translation gives CASSLRDRSNIQYF.

This chain connects TRBV4-2 to TRBJ2-7; 7 bases are a match to TRBD2. The V gene end was trimmed by 4 bases and the J gene end by 2 bases; junction bases not matched to a gene: 8. The CDR3 sequence is 15 residues long. Germline CDR1 is LGHNA and CDR2 is YNFKEQ. The CDR3 sequence: CASSLRGDRTYEQYF. The CDR3 nucleotides read TGTGCCAGCAGCCTTCGGGGGGACCGGACCTACGAGCAGTACTTC.

The V and J genes are TRBV5-4 and TRBJ2-7, with 8 bases lining up with TRBD1. V lost 1 base, J lost 6 bases, and 6 bases stayed unmatched. CDR3 length: 14 amino acids. Germline loops: CDR1 SGHNT, CDR2 YYREEE (reference sequence). The CDR3 DNA is TGTGCCAGCAGCTTGTACAGGGGGGCAGGCGAGCAGTACTTC. This codes for CASSLYRGAGEQYF.

This clone showed up just a few times. The chain uses TRBV4-3 and TRBJ1-4; D call uncertain. V was cut by 1 base and J by 11 bases, with 11 bases left in between. CDR3 size: 13 residues. The germline gives CDR1 LGHNA, CDR2 YSLEER. CDR3 residues: CASSQVPRRKLFF. The DNA of the CDR3 is TGCGCCAGCAGCCAAGTCCCCCGAAGGAAACTGTTTTTT.

The rearrangement joins TRBV6-6 to TRBJ1-2, with TRBD1 identical over 9 bases. The CDR3 runs 14 residues. The germline V gene has CDR1 MNHNY and CDR2 SVGAGI (reference sequence). Trimming took 5 bases from V and 7 from J; bases not matched to a gene: 8. The CDR3 DNA is TGTGCCAGCAGTGCCGGGACAGGGAAATCTGGCTACACCTTC. Amino acids: CASSAGTGKSGYTF.

V gene TRBV6-5 combines with J gene TRBJ2-7; TRBD2 is a possible D gene (5 bases). The CDR3 consists of 13 residues. Trimming removed 6 bases at V and 6 bases at J, with 15 bases between. Per the germline V gene, CDR1 is MNHEY and CDR2 is SVGAGI. Here the CDR3 reads CASRRGSGSEQYF. The CDR3 DNA is TGTGCCAGCAGGAGAGGGAGCGGATCCGAGCAGTACTTC.

The chain recombines TRBV4-1 with TRBJ2-3; the D is unclear. Trimming stripped 2 bases from V and 1 base from J, with 7 bases between. CDR1 is MGHRA, CDR2 YSYEKL, per germline. The CDR3 runs 14 residues. The CDR3 coding sequence is TGCGCCAGCAGCCAACCCTTTGGCACAGATACGCAGTATTTT. Its protein is CASSQPFGTDTQYF.

The chain employs TRBV6-5 and TRBJ1-2; tentative D call: TRBD1 (6 bases). V was shortened by 0 bases and J by 7 bases, with 18 bases between the two germline ends. This CDR3 contains 16 residues. Germline V lookup: CDR1 MNHEY, CDR2 SVGAGI. CDR3 residues: CASSYSNTGRSVGYTF. The CDR3 bases are TGTGCCAGCAGTTACTCCAATACAGGGAGAAGTGTTGGCTACACCTTC.

This clone was found once. The V call is TRBV9, the J call TRBJ2-5; D is undetermined. This CDR3 spans 12 amino acids. V was pared by 0 bases and J by 5 bases, with 5 bases between. CDR1 and CDR2 from the germline V gene are SGDLS and YYNGEE. As DNA, the CDR3 is TGTGCCAGCAGCGTAGCTGGGGAGACCCAGTACTTC. Protein product: CASSVAGETQYF.

V usage is TRBV18 and J usage is TRBJ2-2, with D possibly matching TRBD1 (6 bases). Trimming stripped 2 bases from V and 4 bases from J, with 11 bases between. Germline lookup yields CDR1 KGHSH and CDR2 LQKENI. This CDR3 is built from 15 residues. The CDR3 region has the DNA TGTGCCAGCTCACCAAATCAGGACAGCACCGGGGAGCTGTTTTTT. Translating it yields CASSPNQDSTGELFF. The whole variable domain, filled in from reference TRBV18 and TRBJ2-2, reads NAGVMQNPRHLVRRRGQEARLRCSPMKGHSHVYWYRQLPEEGLKFMVYLQKENIIDESGMPKERFSAEFPKEGPSILRIQQVVRGDSAAYFCASSPNQDSTGELFFGEGSRLTVL.

This sequence joins TRBV6-5 and TRBJ2-7; D tentatively reads TRBD1 or TRBD2 (5 bases each). CDR1 is MNHEY, CDR2 SVGAGI, per germline. This CDR3 region has 13 residues. The germline V and J ends were trimmed by 6 bases and 3 bases, with 12 bases remaining between them. The CDR3 DNA reads TGTGCCAGCAGGAGGGACCTACTCTACGAGCAGTACTTC. Translating it yields CASRRDLLYEQYF.

This chain joins TRBV19 and TRBJ2-5; no firm D call. This CDR3 is built from 15 residues. The germline V gene has CDR1 LNHDA and CDR2 SQIVND (reference sequence). V was cut by 5 bases and J by 0 bases, with 13 bases left in between. The CDR3 DNA reads as TGTGCCAGTAGTTCCCCAGGAACCGACCAAGAGACCCAGTACTTC. This encodes CASSSPGTDQETQYF.

The V and J genes are TRBV28 and TRBJ1-2; unclear D gene. The CDR3 sequence is 12 residues long. Germline V CDR1 and CDR2: MDHEN, SYDVKM. Trimming shortened V by 1 base and J by 2 bases, and 2 bases separated the two germline ends. The CDR3 coding sequence is TGTGCCAGCAGTTTATTGAACTATGGCTACACCTTC. Its protein is CASSLLNYGYTF.

The J gene is TRBJ2-5, the V gene TRBV21-1; the D call in the table, TRBD1, was not verified against the DNA. TRBV21-1 represents a pseudogene. The CDR3 totals 14 residues. CDR3 sequence: CASSKKQGGETQYF. As DNA, the CDR3 is TGTGCCAGCAGCAAAAAACAGGGGGGAGAGACCCAGTACTTC.

This sequence joins TRBV5-1 and TRBJ1-1; D possibly corresponds to TRBD1 (6 bases). The CDR3 is made up of 17 amino acids. Germline CDR1 reads SGHRS; CDR2 reads YFSETQ. Between the trimmed V and J ends, which lost 3 bases and 2 bases, there was a span of 20 bases. This CDR3 is CASSWRGTGRLNTEAFF. The CDR3 DNA follows: TGCGCCAGCAGCTGGAGGGGGACGGGACGGCTAAACACTGAAGCTTTCTTT.

CDR3 sequence (DNA): TGTGCCAGCAGCTCTCCGAAGGGACTGTCTCAAGAGACCCAGTACTTC. Translated, it gives CASSSPKGLSQETQYF. V usage is TRBV28 and J usage is TRBJ2-5, with D perhaps matching TRBD2 (6 bases). This CDR3 has 16 amino acids. The germline V and J ends were trimmed by 6 bases and 2 bases, with 19 bases remaining between them. CDR1 is MDHEN, CDR2 SYDVKM, per germline.

As DNA, the CDR3 is TGTGCCAGCAGCCCTCGACAGGGTATGGGGGAGCTGTTTTTT. This gives the protein CASSPRQGMGELFF. V usage is TRBV11-2 and J usage is TRBJ2-2; 7 positions agree with TRBD1. V lost 5 bases, J lost 8 bases, and 8 bases stayed unmatched. Per the germline V gene, CDR1 is SGHAT and CDR2 is FQNNGV. The CDR3 spans 14 residues.

The gene calls are TRBV5-5 and TRBJ2-5, with 8 nucleotides matching TRBD2. The CDR3 has 15 amino acids. The germline gives CDR1 SGHKS, CDR2 YYEKEE (reference sequence). Losses at the gene ends were 0 bases for V and 4 bases for J; bases not matched to a gene: 5. Here the CDR3 DNA reads TGTGCCAGCAGCTTGGGTTCCAGCGGGAGAGAGACCCAGTACTTC. It codes for CASSLGSSGRETQYF.

V usage is TRBV5-1 and J usage is TRBJ2-1; 8 bases are shared with TRBD1. Germline lookup yields CDR1 SGHRS and CDR2 YFSETQ. The CDR3 is 16 residues long. V lost 1 base, J lost 9 bases, and 12 bases stayed unmatched. The CDR3 protein is CASSLSGRDRKSEQFF. The CDR3 DNA follows: TGCGCCAGCAGCTTGTCAGGAAGGGACAGGAAATCTGAGCAGTTCTTC.

The rearrangement links TRBV6-5 to TRBJ1-5; 8 nucleotides line up with TRBD1. CDR1 and CDR2 from the germline V gene are MNHEY and SVGAGI. The CDR3 is made up of 14 amino acids. J was trimmed by 5 bases and V by 0 bases; bases with no gene match: 0. The CDR3 region has the DNA TGTGCCAGCAGTTACTCACAGGGGGATCAGCCCCAGCATTTT. Amino acid sequence: CASSYSQGDQPQHF.